The source of this T cell receptor beta chain is a study of siplizumab effects on memory and regulatory T cells. Libraries were prepared by immunoSEQ multiplex PCR; TCRdb keeps only in-frame clonotypes and omits some of them. The sample gives more than 9,500 clones, around 45% of which show up once; 38% is in the top ten. Whole-study results and caveats: Siplizumab produced a significant reduction in alloreactive sequences that were traceable to unstimulated CD4+ memory cells.

The authors kept the mixed lymphocyte reaction cells in coculture at 37°C for under 7 days. This clone has just one count. Its antigen is still unknown. V was clipped by 1 base and J by 5 bases; unmatched bases: 11. In germline, CDR1 is MNHNS, CDR2 SASEGT. The CDR3 has 17 residues. This chain connects TRBV6-1 to TRBJ2-1, with 7 positions matching TRBD2. Sequenced material: CFSE-low (dividing) CD8+ T cells sorted from an allogeneic mixed lymphocyte reaction. This clonotype was obtained from a human donor in good health; the cells came from an allogeneic mixed lymphocyte reaction. Some clones in this sample may be carry-over from other donors' samples. The CDR3 sequence: CASSEEGPASGDNEQFF. The CDR3 DNA is TGTGCCAGCAGTGAAGAGGGGCCGGCTAGCGGAGACAATGAGCAGTTCTTC.